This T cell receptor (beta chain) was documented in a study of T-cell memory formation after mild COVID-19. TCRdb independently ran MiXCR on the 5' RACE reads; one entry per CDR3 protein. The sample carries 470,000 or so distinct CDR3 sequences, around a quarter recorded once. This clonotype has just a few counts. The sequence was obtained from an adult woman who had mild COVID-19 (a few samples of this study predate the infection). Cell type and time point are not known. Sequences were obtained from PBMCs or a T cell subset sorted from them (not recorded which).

CDR3 loop: CASSLSPRGTVPYEQYF. Written as DNA, the CDR3 is TGTGCCAGCAGCCTTTCTCCCCGCGGGACAGTGCCCTACGAGCAGTACTTC. The V and J genes are TRBV21-1 and TRBJ2-7; the table's D call, TRBD1, has no DNA check behind it. TRBV21-1 is a known pseudogene. The CDR3 consists of 17 residues.